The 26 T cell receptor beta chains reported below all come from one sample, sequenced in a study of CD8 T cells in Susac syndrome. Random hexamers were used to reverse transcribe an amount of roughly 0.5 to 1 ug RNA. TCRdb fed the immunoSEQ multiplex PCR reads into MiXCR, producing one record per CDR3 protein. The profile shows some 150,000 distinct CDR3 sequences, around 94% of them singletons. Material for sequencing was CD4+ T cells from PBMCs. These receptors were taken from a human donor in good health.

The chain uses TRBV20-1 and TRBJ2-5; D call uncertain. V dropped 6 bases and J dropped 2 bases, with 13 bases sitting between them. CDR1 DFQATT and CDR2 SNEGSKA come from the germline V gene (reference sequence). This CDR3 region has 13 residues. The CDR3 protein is CSAPARPQETQYF. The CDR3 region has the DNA TGCAGTGCCCCCGCCCGGCCTCAAGAGACCCAGTACTTC.

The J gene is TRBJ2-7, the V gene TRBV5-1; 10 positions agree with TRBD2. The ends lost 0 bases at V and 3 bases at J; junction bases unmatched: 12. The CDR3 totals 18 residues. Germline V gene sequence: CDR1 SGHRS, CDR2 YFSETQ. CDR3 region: CASSLARRLAGVVYEQYF. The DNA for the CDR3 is TGCGCCAGCAGCTTGGCCAGGCGTCTAGCGGGAGTGGTCTACGAGCAGTACTTC.

The CDR3 here is CASSRTSRAEETQYF. Here the CDR3 DNA reads TGCGCCAGCAGCCGGACTAGCAGAGCTGAAGAGACCCAGTACTTC. J is TRBJ2-5 and V is TRBV5-1, with 8 bases aligning to TRBD2. In germline, CDR1 is SGHRS, CDR2 YFSETQ. This CDR3 is built from 15 residues. J gave up 3 bases and V 4 bases, and 8 bases lay outside the gene matches.

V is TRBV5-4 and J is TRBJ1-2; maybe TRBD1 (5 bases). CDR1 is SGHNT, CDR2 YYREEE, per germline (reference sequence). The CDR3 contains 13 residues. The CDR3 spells CALSAPRTYGYTF. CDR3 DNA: TGTGCTTTGTCGGCCCCCAGGACATATGGCTACACCTTC.

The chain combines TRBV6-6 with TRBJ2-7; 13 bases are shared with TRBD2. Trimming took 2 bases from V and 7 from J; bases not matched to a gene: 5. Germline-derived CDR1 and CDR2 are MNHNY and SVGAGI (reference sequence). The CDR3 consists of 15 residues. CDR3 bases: TGTGCCAGCAGTTACCGGACTAGCGGGAGCGGGGAGCAGTACTTC. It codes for CASSYRTSGSGEQYF.

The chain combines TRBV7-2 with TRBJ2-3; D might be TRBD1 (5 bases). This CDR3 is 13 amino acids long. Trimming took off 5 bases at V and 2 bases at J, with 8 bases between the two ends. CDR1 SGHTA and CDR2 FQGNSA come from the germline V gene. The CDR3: CASSPDTTDTQYF. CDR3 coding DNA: TGTGCCAGCAGCCCGGACACCACAGATACGCAGTATTTT.

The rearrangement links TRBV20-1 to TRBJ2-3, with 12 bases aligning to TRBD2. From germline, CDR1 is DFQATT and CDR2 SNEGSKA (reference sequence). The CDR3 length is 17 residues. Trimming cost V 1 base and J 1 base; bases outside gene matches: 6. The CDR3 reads CSARAPGLAGGTDTQYF. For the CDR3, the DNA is TGCAGTGCTAGAGCCCCGGGACTAGCGGGCGGCACAGATACGCAGTATTTT.

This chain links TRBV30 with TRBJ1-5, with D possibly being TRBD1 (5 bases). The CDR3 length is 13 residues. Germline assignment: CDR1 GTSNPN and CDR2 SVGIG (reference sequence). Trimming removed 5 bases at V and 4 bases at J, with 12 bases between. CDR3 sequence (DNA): TGTGCCTGGCAATCGGACATAAATCAGCCCCAGCATTTT. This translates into CAWQSDINQPQHF.

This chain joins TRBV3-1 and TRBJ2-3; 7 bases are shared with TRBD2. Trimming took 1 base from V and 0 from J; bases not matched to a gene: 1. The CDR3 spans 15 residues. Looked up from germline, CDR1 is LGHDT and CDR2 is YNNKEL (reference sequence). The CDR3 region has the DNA TGTGCCAGCAGCCAAGGAGCGGGGAGCACAGATACGCAGTATTTT. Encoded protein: CASSQGAGSTDTQYF.

The CDR3 DNA sequence: TGCAGCGTTGGCCCTCGTCTCACAGATACGCAGTATTTT. Translated, it gives CSVGPRLTDTQYF. V usage is TRBV29-1 and J usage is TRBJ2-3; D gene unclear. This CDR3 is built from 13 residues. The V gene lost 4 bases and the J gene lost 2 bases, with 10 bases spanning the gap. In germline, CDR1 is SQVTM, CDR2 ANQGSEA.

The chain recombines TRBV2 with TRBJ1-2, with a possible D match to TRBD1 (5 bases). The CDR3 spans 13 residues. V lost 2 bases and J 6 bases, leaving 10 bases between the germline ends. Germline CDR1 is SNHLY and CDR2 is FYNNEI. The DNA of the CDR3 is TGTGCCAGCAGTGAACAGGGAATGGATGGCTACACCTTC. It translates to CASSEQGMDGYTF. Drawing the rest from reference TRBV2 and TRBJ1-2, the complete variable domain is EPEVTQTPSHQVTQMGQEVILRCVPISNHLYFYWYRQILGQKVEFLVSFYNNEISEKSEIFDDQFSVERPDGSNFTLKIRSTKLEDSAMYFCASSEQGMDGYTFGSGTRLTVV.

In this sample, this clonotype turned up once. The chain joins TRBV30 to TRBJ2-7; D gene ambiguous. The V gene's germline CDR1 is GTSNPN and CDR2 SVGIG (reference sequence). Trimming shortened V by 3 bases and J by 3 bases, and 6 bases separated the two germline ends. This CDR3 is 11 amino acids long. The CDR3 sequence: CAWRSSYEQYF. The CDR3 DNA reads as TGTGCCTGGAGGTCTAGCTACGAGCAGTACTTC. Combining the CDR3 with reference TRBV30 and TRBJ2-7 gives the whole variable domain SQTIHQWPATLVQPVGSPLSLECTVEGTSNPNLYWYRQAAGRGLQLLFYSVGIGQISSEVPQNLSASRPQDRQFILSSKKLLLSDSGFYLCAWRSSYEQYFGPGTRLTVT.

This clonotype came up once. CDR3 sequence reads: CASSLERRRTHNEQFF. Written as DNA, the CDR3 is TGCGCCAGCAGCTTGGAAAGGCGCAGGACCCACAATGAGCAGTTCTTC. The chain recombines TRBV5-1 with TRBJ2-1; D remains unclear. The CDR3 spans 16 residues. The V gene lost 0 bases and the J gene lost 5 bases, with 15 bases spanning the gap. CDR1 SGHRS and CDR2 YFSETQ come from the germline V gene.

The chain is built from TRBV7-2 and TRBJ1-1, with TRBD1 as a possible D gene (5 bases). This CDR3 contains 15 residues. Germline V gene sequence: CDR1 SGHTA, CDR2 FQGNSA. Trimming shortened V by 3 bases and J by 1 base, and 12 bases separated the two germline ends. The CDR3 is CASSLGSDRNTEAFF. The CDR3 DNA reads TGTGCCAGCAGCTTGGGATCTGACAGGAACACTGAAGCTTTCTTT.

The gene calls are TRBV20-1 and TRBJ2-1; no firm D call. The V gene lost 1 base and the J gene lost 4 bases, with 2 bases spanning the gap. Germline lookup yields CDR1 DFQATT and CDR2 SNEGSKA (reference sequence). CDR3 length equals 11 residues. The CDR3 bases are TGCAGTGCTAGAGGGTACAATGAGCAGTTCTTC. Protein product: CSARGYNEQFF.

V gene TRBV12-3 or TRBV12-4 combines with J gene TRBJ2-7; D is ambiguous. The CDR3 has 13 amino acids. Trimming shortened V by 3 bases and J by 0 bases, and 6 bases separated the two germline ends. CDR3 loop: CASSFRISYEQYF. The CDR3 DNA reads TGTGCCAGCAGTTTTAGGATCTCCTACGAGCAGTACTTC.

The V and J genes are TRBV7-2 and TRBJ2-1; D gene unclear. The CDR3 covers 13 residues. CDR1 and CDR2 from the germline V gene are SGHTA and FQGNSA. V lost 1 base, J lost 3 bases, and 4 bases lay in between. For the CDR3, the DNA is TGTGCCAGCAGCTTAGACATCTACAATGAGCAGTTCTTC. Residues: CASSLDIYNEQFF.

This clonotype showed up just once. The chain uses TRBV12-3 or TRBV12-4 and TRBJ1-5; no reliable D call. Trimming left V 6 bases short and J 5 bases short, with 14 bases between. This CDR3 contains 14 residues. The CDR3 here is CASSSSGLHQPQHF. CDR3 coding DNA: TGTGCCAGCAGCTCTTCGGGTCTGCATCAGCCCCAGCATTTT.

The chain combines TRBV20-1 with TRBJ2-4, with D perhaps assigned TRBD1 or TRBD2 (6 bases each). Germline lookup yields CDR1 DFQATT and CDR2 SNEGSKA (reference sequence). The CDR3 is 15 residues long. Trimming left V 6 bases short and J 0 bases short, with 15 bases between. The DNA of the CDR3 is TGCAGTGCCGGCGGTGGGGGGCTAGCCAAAAACATTCAGTACTTC. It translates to CSAGGGGLAKNIQYF.

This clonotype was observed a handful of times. CDR3 DNA sequence: TGTGCCAGCAGTCCCCTTCCTAGCACAGATACGCAGTATTTT. It yields the protein CASSPLPSTDTQYF. V and J are TRBV27 and TRBJ2-3; D not certain. The CDR3 contains 14 residues. V was cut by 5 bases and J by 0 bases, with 9 bases left in between. CDR1 is MNHEY, CDR2 SMNVEV, per germline (reference sequence).

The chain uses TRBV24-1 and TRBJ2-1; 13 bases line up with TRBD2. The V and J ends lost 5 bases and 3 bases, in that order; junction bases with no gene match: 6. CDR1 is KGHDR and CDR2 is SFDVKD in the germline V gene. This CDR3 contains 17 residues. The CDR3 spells CATSARTSGSSYNEQFF. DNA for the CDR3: TGTGCCACCAGTGCCCGGACTAGCGGGAGTAGCTACAATGAGCAGTTCTTC.

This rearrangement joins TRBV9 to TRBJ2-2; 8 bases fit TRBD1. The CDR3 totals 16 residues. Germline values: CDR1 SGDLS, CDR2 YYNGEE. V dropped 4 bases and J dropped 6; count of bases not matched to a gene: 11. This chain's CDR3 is CASSPRGPAIAGELFF. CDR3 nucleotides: TGTGCCAGCAGCCCCAGGGGGCCGGCTATCGCCGGGGAGCTGTTTTTT.

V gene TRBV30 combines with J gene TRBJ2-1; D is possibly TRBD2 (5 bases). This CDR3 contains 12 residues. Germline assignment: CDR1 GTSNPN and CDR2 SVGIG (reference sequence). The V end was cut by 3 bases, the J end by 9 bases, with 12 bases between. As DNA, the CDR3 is TGTGCCTGGAGACAACTAGTGGGTGAGCAGTTCTTC. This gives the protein CAWRQLVGEQFF.

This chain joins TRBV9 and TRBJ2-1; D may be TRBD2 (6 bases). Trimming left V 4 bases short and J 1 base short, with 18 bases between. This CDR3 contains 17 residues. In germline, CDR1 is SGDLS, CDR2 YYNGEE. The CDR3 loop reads CASSPRGGAGSYNEQFF. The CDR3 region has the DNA TGTGCCAGCAGCCCCCGTGGAGGGGCGGGGTCCTACAATGAGCAGTTCTTC.

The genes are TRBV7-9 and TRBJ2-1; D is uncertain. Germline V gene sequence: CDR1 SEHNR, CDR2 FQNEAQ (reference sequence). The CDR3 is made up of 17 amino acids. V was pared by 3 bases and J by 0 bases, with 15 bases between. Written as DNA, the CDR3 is TGTGCCAGCAGCTTTCCCCCTCATGGCTTCTCCTACAATGAGCAGTTCTTC. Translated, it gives CASSFPPHGFSYNEQFF.

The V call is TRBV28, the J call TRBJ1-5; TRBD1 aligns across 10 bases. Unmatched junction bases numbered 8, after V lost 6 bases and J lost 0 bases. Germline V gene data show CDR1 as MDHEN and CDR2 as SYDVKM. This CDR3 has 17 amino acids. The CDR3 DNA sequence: TGTGCCAGCAGGCCTGGGACAGGGGATTATAGCAATCAGCCCCAGCATTTT. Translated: CASRPGTGDYSNQPQHF.